This T cell receptor beta chain was recorded in a study of T cells expressing NK-cell markers. TCRdb reprocessed the 5' RACE reads; each CDR3 protein has one entry and no DNA is given. The data include around 550,000 distinct CDR3 sequences; the top ten clones carry under 4.5%. Germline assignment: CDR1 SGDLS and CDR2 YYNGEE. This CDR3 comprises 15 residues. The J gene is TRBJ1-1, the V gene TRBV9; TCRdb outputs TRBD1, but without DNA this stays unchecked. This TCR derives from a man aged 18 to 30 in good health. The sequencing sample was made of blood T cells: a sorted CD56 or NKG2C T cell subset, CD4+ or CD8+ T cells, or bulk PBMC T cells (not recorded which). CDR3 region: CASSPTGLLNTEAFF.